This T cell receptor beta chain was captured in a study of regulatory T cells in long-lasting Graves disease. Arm-PCR with iRepertoire HTBI primers amplified the CDR3 regions for these TCR beta libraries. Each CDR3 protein is one row after TCRdb ran MiXCR on the multiplex PCR reads. The profile shows 370,000 or so distinct CDR3 sequences, under 20% of them singletons. This clonotype was seen at least ten times. Time point in this sample: newly diagnosed GD, antithyroid drugs for less than 3 months. From RNA extracted from PBMCs, the TCR library was made. This sample was also put to use in a study of T cells in Graves' hyperthyroidism and ophthalmopathy.

This sequence was found in a young woman with Graves disease. Sequencing was performed on peripheral blood mononuclear cells (PBMCs), taken at new diagnosis, from a patient treated with antithyroid drugs.

The CDR3 sequence: CSVVDKTYEQYF. The CDR3 coding sequence is TGCAGCGTTGTCGACAAAACCTACGAGCAGTACTTC. The rearrangement uses TRBV29-1 and TRBJ2-7; no clear D. CDR1 is SQVTM and CDR2 is ANQGSEA in the germline V gene. The CDR3 runs 12 residues. The V end lost 4 bases, the J end lost 2 bases, and 9 bases lay between the germline ends.